This TCR beta chain appears in the sequencing data of a study of blood T cell repertoires in COVID-19. The overall study: Acute-phase and convalescent COVID-19 samples originated in the United States, Italy and Spain. Nucleic acid was either cDNA or gDNA, and it came from T cells, B-cell-depleted T cells, or PBMCs.

This clone was counted only a few times. Germline lookup yields CDR1 SGHVS and CDR2 FQNEAQ. The germline V and J ends were trimmed by 2 bases and 0 bases, with 7 bases remaining between them. This CDR3 is built from 15 residues. The assay was immunoSEQ multiplex PCR, and TCRdb's table has in-frame clones only and misses some. The data show some 160,000 clones, with around 83% seen just once and roughly 20% held by the top ten. The chain is built from TRBV7-8 and TRBJ1-4; a possible D gene is TRBD1 (5 bases). The specimen was peripheral blood. The clonotype comes from a woman aged 70-85 years who had recovered from COVID-19. The CDR3 is CASSLRTTTNEKLFF. The CDR3 bases are TGTGCCAGCAGCTTACGGACAACAACTAATGAAAAACTGTTTTTT.